One sample yielded the 30 T cell receptor beta chains listed below, sequenced in a study of CXCR3-negative and CXCR3-positive naive CD8 T cells. The study made its TRB cDNA libraries by 5' RACE, adding UMI labels. TCRdb re-called the 5' RACE reads; every CDR3 protein appears as one record, without DNA. The data include about 130,000 distinct CDR3 sequences; the top ten clones carry nearly 0.5%. What was sequenced was naive CXCR3- CD8+ T cells from blood. The sample's subset: CD45RO-CCR7+CD27+CD95- naive CD8+ T cells lacking CXCR3 (TNR3-). The receptors shown here come from a human donor in good health. Some clones in this sample may be carry-over from other donors' samples.

The rearrangement joins TRBV20-1 to TRBJ1-1; TCRdb picks TRBD1, but there is no DNA to check that call. This CDR3 is 14 amino acids long. Germline V gene data show CDR1 as DFQATT and CDR2 as SNEGSKA (reference sequence). The chain's CDR3 is CSAFRAEGNTEAFF.

The chain combines TRBV29-1 with TRBJ2-7; TCRdb indicates TRBD1, and absent DNA this call remains unverified. Germline CDR1 SQVTM, CDR2 ANQGSEA. The length of the CDR3 is 18 residues. The CDR3 sequence: CSVEVGGDSELVSYEQYF.

The chain joins TRBV12-3 or TRBV12-4 to TRBJ1-2. The CDR3 contains 12 residues. CDR3 sequence reads: CASSPKGQDYTF.

V is TRBV21-1 and J is TRBJ2-3; TCRdb outputs TRBD1, but without DNA this stays unchecked. TRBV21-1 is listed as a pseudogene. The CDR3 runs to 17 residues. The CDR3 here is CASSNVLPGGIRDTQYF.

The chain joins TRBV5-1 to TRBJ1-2; TCRdb's assignment of TRBD1 cannot be checked, as there is no DNA. CDR3 length equals 14 residues. Germline-derived CDR1 and CDR2 are SGHRS and YFSETQ. CDR3 residues: CASSLVAQGRGYTF.

V usage is TRBV28 and J usage is TRBJ2-7; with no DNA, the TCRdb D assignment of TRBD1 cannot be verified. CDR1 is MDHEN, CDR2 SYDVKM, per germline. The CDR3 runs to 19 residues. The CDR3 spells CASSSLRDRGVPELYEQYF.

The J gene is TRBJ2-3, the V gene TRBV7-9; TCRdb reports TRBD2, a call that lacks DNA to check it against. Germline loops: CDR1 SEHNR, CDR2 FQNEAQ (reference sequence). The CDR3 totals 16 residues. The CDR3 here is CASSSPRAPGTDTQYF. Together with reference TRBV7-9 and TRBJ2-3, the CDR3 gives the full variable domain: DTGVSQNPRHKITKRGQNVTFRCDPISEHNRLYWYRQTLGQGPEFLTYFQNEAQLEKSRLLSDRFSAERPKGSFSTLEIQRTEQGDSAMYLCASSSPRAPGTDTQYFGPGTRLTVL.

This chain uses TRBV6-5 with TRBJ1-5. The CDR3 is made up of 14 amino acids. CDR1 is MNHEY and CDR2 is SVGAGI in the germline V gene. The CDR3: CASSYAGFNQPQHF.

This chain joins TRBV29-1 and TRBJ1-2; without DNA, the TCRdb call of TRBD1 cannot be checked. Germline CDR1 reads SQVTM; CDR2 reads ANQGSEA. The CDR3 is made up of 13 amino acids. The CDR3 loop is CSVDATENYGYTF.

The chain combines TRBV7-2 with TRBJ2-3. Germline values: CDR1 SGHTA, CDR2 FQGNSA. CDR3 length equals 12 residues. CDR3 loop: CASSTSSYTQYF.

This rearrangement joins TRBV2 to TRBJ2-3; checking the TCRdb D call of TRBD1 is not possible without DNA. Germline lookup yields CDR1 SNHLY and CDR2 FYNNEI. CDR3 length: 15 amino acids. CDR3 protein: CASSGRGANTDTQYF. Full variable domain (remainder filled in from reference TRBV2 and TRBJ2-3): EPEVTQTPSHQVTQMGQEVILRCVPISNHLYFYWYRQILGQKVEFLVSFYNNEISEKSEIFDDQFSVERPDGSNFTLKIRSTKLEDSAMYFCASSGRGANTDTQYFGPGTRLTVL.

The V call is TRBV29-1, the J call TRBJ2-2; TCRdb lists TRBD1, though no DNA is available to test this call. This CDR3 has 14 amino acids. Germline V gives CDR1 SQVTM, CDR2 ANQGSEA. CDR3 sequence: CSVETGGYTGELFF.

The chain has TRBV20-1 and TRBJ2-5; the TCRdb call, TRBD1, lacks DNA for checking. This CDR3 spans 15 amino acids. Germline CDR1 reads DFQATT; CDR2 reads SNEGSKA (reference sequence). The CDR3 is CSARVDRALQETQYF.

V and J are TRBV7-9 and TRBJ1-2; TCRdb designates TRBD1, a call that cannot be tested without DNA. The length of the CDR3 is 15 residues. Germline-derived CDR1 and CDR2 are SEHNR and FQNEAQ (reference sequence). Here the CDR3 reads CASSLAGQGSYGYTF.

V is TRBV28 and J is TRBJ1-3. CDR1 and CDR2 from the germline V gene are MDHEN and SYDVKM. This CDR3 contains 12 residues. CDR3 amino acids: CASTLQGNTIYF.

The chain employs TRBV28 and TRBJ2-1; TCRdb's assignment of TRBD2 cannot be checked, as there is no DNA. CDR3 size: 15 residues. Germline V gene data show CDR1 as MDHEN and CDR2 as SYDVKM. The chain's CDR3 is CASSPLVFRLSEQFF.

The chain is built from TRBV12-3 or TRBV12-4 and TRBJ2-2; TCRdb indicates TRBD2, and absent DNA this call remains unverified. The CDR3 has 15 amino acids. The CDR3 is CASSKLATNTGELFF.

The rearrangement links TRBV6-5 to TRBJ2-2. The CDR3 runs to 14 residues. Germline V gene lookup returns CDR1 MNHEY and CDR2 SVGAGI. This CDR3 reads CASSYRTDTGELFF.

The genes are TRBV28 and TRBJ2-4; the D call of TRBD1 rests on TCRdb alone, since no DNA is present to check it. The CDR3 runs to 19 residues. CDR1 and CDR2 from the germline V gene are MDHEN and SYDVKM. This CDR3 is CASSHIPYDRTLAKNIQYF.

The chain couples TRBV11-2 to TRBJ1-4; lacking DNA, the TRBD1 call made by TCRdb goes unchecked. CDR3 length: 15 amino acids. Germline V lookup: CDR1 SGHAT, CDR2 FQNNGV. The chain's CDR3 is CASSPGQGANEKLFF.

The chain has TRBV7-9 and TRBJ2-6. This CDR3 comprises 17 residues. Germline CDR1 and CDR2: SEHNR and FQNEAQ (reference sequence). The CDR3 sequence: CASSLLGSYSGANVLTF.

This sequence joins TRBV28 and TRBJ2-1; TCRdb proposes TRBD2, but this gene call is untestable without DNA. Germline values: CDR1 MDHEN, CDR2 SYDVKM. The CDR3 has 14 amino acids. The CDR3: CASSPWTRDNEQFF.

The rearrangement links TRBV15 to TRBJ2-1; TCRdb selects TRBD2, and the lack of DNA leaves this call unchecked. In germline, CDR1 is LNHNV, CDR2 YYDKDF (reference sequence). The CDR3 totals 14 residues. The CDR3: CATSRDWGDNEQFF.

The rearrangement uses TRBV27 and TRBJ2-3; as DNA is missing, the TRBD2 call by TCRdb cannot be tested. CDR3 length: 16 residues. Germline-derived CDR1 and CDR2 are MNHEY and SMNVEV (reference sequence). The CDR3 sequence is CASSPPLAGVIDTQYF.

The CDR3 sequence: CASSAQGSSYNEQFF. The chain combines TRBV9 with TRBJ2-1; as DNA is missing, the TRBD1 call by TCRdb cannot be tested. In germline, CDR1 is SGDLS, CDR2 YYNGEE. There are 15 residues in the CDR3.

The chain couples TRBV5-6 to TRBJ2-7; no DNA is available, so the TRBD1 call from TCRdb remains unchecked. The germline V gene encodes CDR1 SGHDT and CDR2 YYEEEE. The CDR3 runs to 13 residues. CDR3 residues: CASTSIGGYEQYF.

This chain joins TRBV4-3 and TRBJ2-7; TCRdb's D gene call, TRBD1, goes unchecked for lack of DNA. CDR3 length: 15 amino acids. Per germline, CDR1 LGHNA and CDR2 YSLEER. The CDR3 protein is CASSQDEAGPYEQYF.

The V gene is TRBV10-1, the J gene TRBJ1-2; TCRdb lists TRBD1, though no DNA is available to test this call. Germline V gene sequence: CDR1 WNHNN, CDR2 SYGVQD (reference sequence). This CDR3 comprises 12 residues. This CDR3 reads CASRNGTQGYTF.

The rearrangement links TRBV6-1 to TRBJ1-2. CDR3 size: 17 residues. CDR1 and CDR2 (germline): MNHNS, SASEGT. The CDR3 is CASKVPYVQQSNYGYTF.

V usage is TRBV6-6 and J usage is TRBJ2-2; the D gene TCRdb calls, TRBD2, cannot be checked with no DNA. The CDR3 runs 16 residues. Looked up from germline, CDR1 is MNHNY and CDR2 is SVGAGI (reference sequence). This CDR3 is CASSYGLAGVTGELFF.